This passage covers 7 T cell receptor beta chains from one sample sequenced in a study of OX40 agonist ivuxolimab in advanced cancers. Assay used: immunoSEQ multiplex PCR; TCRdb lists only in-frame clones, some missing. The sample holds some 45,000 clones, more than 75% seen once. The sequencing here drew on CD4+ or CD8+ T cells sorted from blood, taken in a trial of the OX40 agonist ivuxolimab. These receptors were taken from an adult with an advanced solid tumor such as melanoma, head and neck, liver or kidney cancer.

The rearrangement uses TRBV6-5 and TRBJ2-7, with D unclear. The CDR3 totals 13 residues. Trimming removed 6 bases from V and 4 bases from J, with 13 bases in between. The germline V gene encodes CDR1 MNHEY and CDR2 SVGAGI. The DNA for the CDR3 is TGTGCCAGCAGCCCGGCGGCCGGGTACGAGCAGTACTTC. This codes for CASSPAAGYEQYF.

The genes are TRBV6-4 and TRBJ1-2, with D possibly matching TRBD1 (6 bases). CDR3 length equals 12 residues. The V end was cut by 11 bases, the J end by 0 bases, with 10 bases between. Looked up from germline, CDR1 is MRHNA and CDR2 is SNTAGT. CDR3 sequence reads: CAGGGPNYGYTF. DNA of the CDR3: TGTGCCGGAGGGGGACCTAACTATGGCTACACCTTC.

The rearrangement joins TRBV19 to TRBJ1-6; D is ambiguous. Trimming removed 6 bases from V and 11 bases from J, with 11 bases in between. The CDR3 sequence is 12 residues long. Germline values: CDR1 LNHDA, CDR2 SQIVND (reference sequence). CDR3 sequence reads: CASSEVFPPLHF. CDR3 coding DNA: TGTGCCAGTAGCGAAGTGTTCCCACCCCTCCACTTT.

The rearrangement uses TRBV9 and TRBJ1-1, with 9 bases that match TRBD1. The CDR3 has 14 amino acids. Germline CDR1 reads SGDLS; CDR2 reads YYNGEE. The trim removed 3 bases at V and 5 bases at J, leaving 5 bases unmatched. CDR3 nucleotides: TGTGCCAGCAGCGCTCACAGGGGGCAGACTGAAGCTTTCTTT. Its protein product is CASSAHRGQTEAFF.

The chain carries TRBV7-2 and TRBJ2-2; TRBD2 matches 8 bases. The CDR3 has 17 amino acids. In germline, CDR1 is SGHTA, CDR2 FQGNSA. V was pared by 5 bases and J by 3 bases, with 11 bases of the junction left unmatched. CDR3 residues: CASSPYGGAGDTGELFF. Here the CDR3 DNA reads TGTGCCAGCAGCCCTTACGGGGGGGCTGGGGACACCGGGGAGCTGTTTTTT.

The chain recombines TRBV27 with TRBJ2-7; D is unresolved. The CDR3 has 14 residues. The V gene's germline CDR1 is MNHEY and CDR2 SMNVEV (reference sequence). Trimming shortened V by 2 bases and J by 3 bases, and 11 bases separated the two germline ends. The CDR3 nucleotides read TGTGCCAGCAGTTTACTCCCCTCTGGCTACGAGCAGTACTTC. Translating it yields CASSLLPSGYEQYF.

The CDR3 reads CASSPSGSYEKLFF. CDR3 DNA: TGTGCCAGCAGTCCCAGCGGGTCCTATGAAAAACTGTTTTTT. This rearrangement joins TRBV28 to TRBJ1-4; no clear D gene. CDR3 length: 14 amino acids. CDR1 MDHEN and CDR2 SYDVKM come from the germline V gene. V was trimmed by 5 bases and J by 6 bases, leaving 13 bases between them.